This note documents a single T cell receptor beta chain sequence. Its cognate antigen is unknown. Time point meaning: blood from clinic visit 5 months post-surgery; TSC patient then seizure free. Sequencing was limited to surgery cases with top T cell transcript signatures in brain tissue. Before surgery, patients took at least one anti-epileptic drug. These data come from a study of brain T cells in children with intractable seizures. Study-level points and caveats: Pre- and post-surgery blood differed in depth, so pre-surgery absences may be undersampling.

With V trimmed by 5 bases and J by 7 bases, 12 bases remained unmatched. This CDR3 contains 16 residues. CDR1 MGHRA and CDR2 YSYEKL come from the germline V gene. Only in-frame clones appear in the TCRdb table, and some are missing; sequencing was by immunoSEQ multiplex PCR. The sample includes about 340,000 clones, roughly 93% of them seen just once. The chain recombines TRBV4-1 with TRBJ1-5; 9 nucleotides agree with TRBD1. This clonotype was obtained from a boy less than two years old with tuberous sclerosis and intractable seizures. This sample comprised peripheral blood, obtained less than 6 months after surgery. The CDR3 DNA is TGCGCCAGCAGCTCAAAGGGGGGACAGGGCCAACAGCCCCAGCATTTT. This encodes CASSSKGGQGQQPQHF.